This T cell receptor beta chain was observed in a study of tumor-infiltrating lymphocytes in primary liver carcinoma. Unsorted whole blood yielded blood RNA, and germline DNA was extracted as well. Patients were chronically HBV-infected and treatment-naive. Priming with a constant-region primer yielded TCR beta cDNA from 500 ng total RNA. Researchers made the TCR beta libraries by running three nested multiplex PCR rounds with slightly modified ARM-PCR. It was with TRBV1-TRBV30 forward primers and a C-beta reverse primer that the first two PCR rounds were run, at around 11 cycles each. TCRdb re-analysed the multiplex PCR reads in MiXCR, keeping a single row per CDR3 protein. The data hold about 180,000 distinct CDR3 sequences, with over 45% observed a single time. In the case of this clonotype: Its antigen is currently unknown.

Study-wide results and caveats: Less overlap was seen in tumor-adjacent and tumor-blood pairs than in tumor region pairs.

V was clipped by 5 bases and J by 6 bases, with 11 bases between them. The CDR3 consists of 13 residues. This receptor was taken from a man aged 35 to 55 with primary liver carcinoma and hepatitis B virus infection. The rearrangement links TRBV12-3 or TRBV12-4 to TRBJ1-3; D gene uncertain. Sequenced input: peripheral blood. CDR3: CASSHGLLNTIYF. In DNA, the CDR3 is TGTGCCAGCAGTCACGGATTATTAAACACCATATATTTT.